These T cell receptor beta chains were read from a single sample in a study of blood T cell repertoires in COVID-19. TCRdb's table, derived via immunoSEQ multiplex PCR, lists solely in-frame clones and lacks some. The table shows 200,000 to 250,000 clones, with about four fifths occurring only once. The sequenced sample was peripheral blood. The receptors derive from an elderly woman with COVID-19, enrolled during active disease. Both conserved end residues are part of each CDR3. A D gene is named only where the DNA matches it firmly. Size values are once, few and many counts, or a class for expanded clones, and some rows have none.

abundance	d_gene	v_gene	j_gene	CDR3aa	CDR3nt
-	TRBD2	TRBV24-1	TRBJ2-3	CATSDGSSGAGDTQYF	TGTGCCACCAGTGATGGTTCTAGCGGGGCGGGAGATACGCAGTATTTT
-	TRBD1	TRBV5-1	TRBJ2-6	CASSFAGTAGANVLTF	TGCGCCAGCAGCTTCGCCGGGACAGCTGGGGCCAACGTCCTGACTTTC
-	-	TRBV5-1	TRBJ2-5	CASSLGGAETQYF	TGCGCCAGCAGCTTGGGGGGCGCAGAGACCCAGTACTTC
once	TRBD1	TRBV28	TRBJ2-5	CASSPRGQGRETQYF	TGTGCCAGCAGCCCTAGGGGACAGGGACGTGAGACCCAGTACTTC
-	-	TRBV6-6	TRBJ2-7	CASRENGYYEQYF	TGTGCCAGCAGAGAGAACGGGTACTACGAGCAGTACTTC
-	-	TRBV9	TRBJ1-6	CASSAQGGISPLHF	TGTGCCAGCAGCGCGCAGGGAGGAATTTCACCCCTCCACTTT
-	-	TRBV2	TRBJ1-1	CASRVERTEAFF	TGTGCCAGCAGGGTAGAACGCACTGAAGCTTTCTTT
-	-	TRBV3-1/TRBV3-2	TRBJ1-1	CASSQGWRTEAFF	TGTGCCAGCAGCCAAGGATGGAGGACTGAAGCTTTCTTT
-	TRBD1	TRBV5-4	TRBJ2-3	CASSLGGLDTQYF	TGTGCCAGCAGCCTAGGGGGCCTGGATACGCAGTATTTT
-	TRBD1	TRBV4-1	TRBJ1-6	CASSQGTGNSPLHF	TGCGCCAGCAGCCAGGGGACAGGAAATTCACCCCTCCACTTT
-	TRBD2	TRBV7-2	TRBJ2-7	CASSLALLAGAYEQYF	TGTGCCAGCAGCTTAGCCCTACTAGCGGGAGCCTACGAGCAGTACTTC
-	-	TRBV30	TRBJ1-2	CAWSVSSRGGGWGYTF	TGTGCCTGGAGTGTATCCTCCAGGGGAGGGGGATGGGGCTACACCTTC
-	-	TRBV27	TRBJ1-2	CASSGSERGGYTF	TGTGCCAGCAGTGGTTCTGAGAGAGGCGGCTACACCTTC
-	-	TRBV28	TRBJ1-2	CASNPFRVYGYTF	TGTGCCAGCAATCCTTTTCGGGTTTATGGCTACACCTTC
-	TRBD1	TRBV28	TRBJ1-6	CASSTPGQGNSPLHF	TGTGCCAGCAGTACCCCGGGACAGGGTAATTCACCCCTCCACTTT
once	-	TRBV7-9	TRBJ2-3	CASSRVTDTQYF	TGTGCCAGCAGCCGTGTGACAGATACGCAGTATTTT
-	-	TRBV7-3	TRBJ1-5	CASSQTTPGDNQPQHF	TGTGCCAGCAGCCAGACAACACCGGGGGATAATCAGCCCCAGCATTTT
-	-	TRBV4-3	TRBJ1-2	CASSQEQGVGYTF	TGCGCCAGCAGCCAAGAACAGGGAGTTGGCTACACCTTC
few	-	TRBV10-1	TRBJ2-2	CASSEKPSEARDTGELFF	TGCGCCAGCAGTGAGAAACCTTCGGAGGCCCGGGACACCGGGGAGCTGTTTTTT
once	TRBD1	TRBV3-1/TRBV3-2	TRBJ1-5	CASSQLGQGKPQHF	TGTGCCAGCAGCCAACTGGGACAGGGGAAGCCCCAGCATTTT
once	TRBD2	TRBV7-3	TRBJ2-1	CASSSGLAVYNEQFF	TGTGCCAGCAGCTCGGGACTAGCTGTCTACAATGAGCAGTTCTTC
-	-	TRBV5-4	TRBJ2-7	CASSSRGALYEQYF	TGTGCCAGCAGTTCCCGCGGGGCCCTCTACGAGCAGTACTTC
-	TRBD2	TRBV6-2/TRBV6-3	TRBJ2-1	CASSPGLAGGIEQFF	TGTGCCAGCAGTCCGGGACTAGCGGGAGGAATTGAGCAGTTCTTC
-	TRBD2	TRBV5-1	TRBJ2-5	CASSLAQRGAGTQYF	TGCGCCAGCAGCTTGGCGCAGCGGGGGGCCGGGACCCAGTACTTC
once	-	TRBV9	TRBJ1-5	CASSEGGRLNQPQHF	TGTGCCAGCAGCGAGGGGGGGCGGCTCAATCAGCCCCAGCATTTT
-	-	TRBV6-5	TRBJ2-7	CASSPEASYEQYF	TGTGCCAGCAGTCCTGAGGCCTCCTACGAGCAGTACTTC
-	-	TRBV28	TRBJ1-5	CASSLGGRVGQPQHF	TGTGCCAGCAGTTTAGGGGGCAGGGTGGGACAGCCCCAGCATTTT
-	-	TRBV7-8	TRBJ1-2	CASSLGDKNYGYTF	TGTGCCAGCAGCTTAGGGGACAAGAACTATGGCTACACCTTC
-	TRBD1	TRBV28	TRBJ1-4	CASRPGTATNEKLFF	TGTGCCAGCAGGCCGGGGACAGCAACTAATGAAAAACTGTTTTTT
few	-	TRBV4-3	TRBJ2-3	CASSQGLAVEDTQYF	TGCGCCAGCAGCCAAGGGCTAGCCGTAGAAGATACGCAGTATTTT
-	-	TRBV7-9	TRBJ1-2	CASSLGAALTNYGYTF	TGTGCCAGCAGCTTAGGGGCCGCCCTAACTAACTATGGCTACACCTTC
-	-	TRBV28	TRBJ2-7	CASSSSLYEQYF	TGTGCCAGCAGTTCTAGTCTCTACGAGCAGTACTTC
-	-	TRBV11-2	TRBJ2-7	CASSLEGAAYEQYF	TGTGCCAGCAGCTTAGAGGGGGCAGCCTACGAGCAGTACTTC
-	-	TRBV12-3/TRBV12-4	TRBJ2-7	CASSLGVWQYF	TGTGCCAGCAGTTTAGGAGTGTGGCAGTACTTC
-	TRBD2	TRBV3-1/TRBV3-2	TRBJ2-1	CASSPWLAGVGNEQFF	TGTGCCAGCAGCCCTTGGCTAGCGGGAGTAGGGAATGAGCAGTTCTTC
-	TRBD1	TRBV6-6	TRBJ1-3	CASNPTDRAGNTIYF	TGTGCCAGCAATCCTACTGACAGGGCTGGAAACACCATATATTTT
-	TRBD1	TRBV4-1	TRBJ2-7	CASSQADRRRMELGLYEQYF	TGCGCCAGCAGCCAGGCGGACAGGAGGAGGATGGAGTTGGGTCTCTACGAGCAGTACTTC
-	-	TRBV19	TRBJ2-5	CASTPRGGETQYF	TGTGCCAGTACTCCCAGGGGTGGGGAGACCCAGTACTTC
-	-	TRBV19	TRBJ2-2	CASSIYPTRDTGELFF	TGTGCCAGTAGCATCTACCCTACTAGGGACACCGGGGAGCTGTTTTTT
-	-	TRBV5-1	TRBJ1-2	CASKTDINYGYTF	TGCGCCAGCAAAACGGACATCAACTATGGCTACACCTTC
-	-	TRBV25-1	TRBJ2-4	CASSSSRNRGGGIQYF	TGTGCCAGCAGTTCATCAAGGAACAGAGGGGGGGGCATTCAGTACTTC
-	TRBD1	TRBV10-3	TRBJ1-1	CAIRGTVSEAFF	TGTGCCATCAGGGGGACAGTCTCTGAAGCTTTCTTT
-	TRBD2	TRBV18	TRBJ2-2	CASSRIPLAGVNTGELFF	TGTGCCAGCTCACGTATACCCCTAGCGGGAGTGAACACCGGGGAGCTGTTTTTT
-	-	TRBV19	TRBJ2-7	CASSAGVSYEQYF	TGTGCCAGTAGTGCAGGGGTCTCCTACGAGCAGTACTTC
-	TRBD1	TRBV5-5	TRBJ2-1	CASSSRDRALDEQFF	TGTGCCAGCAGCAGCCGGGACAGGGCACTCGATGAGCAGTTCTTC
once	TRBD2	TRBV5-1	TRBJ2-5	CASSLPGLAGGPGETQYF	TGCGCCAGCAGCCTTCCGGGACTAGCGGGAGGGCCGGGAGAGACCCAGTACTTC
-	-	TRBV5-1	TRBJ2-3	CASSFGDTDTQYF	TGCGCCAGCAGCTTCGGGGACACAGATACGCAGTATTTT
-	TRBD1	TRBV5-1	TRBJ2-3	CASSSGTGSDTQYF	TGCGCCAGCAGCTCCGGGACAGGGTCAGATACGCAGTATTTT
-	TRBD2	TRBV30	TRBJ2-7	CAWELSGRTYEQYF	TGTGCCTGGGAATTAAGCGGGAGGACGTACGAGCAGTACTTC